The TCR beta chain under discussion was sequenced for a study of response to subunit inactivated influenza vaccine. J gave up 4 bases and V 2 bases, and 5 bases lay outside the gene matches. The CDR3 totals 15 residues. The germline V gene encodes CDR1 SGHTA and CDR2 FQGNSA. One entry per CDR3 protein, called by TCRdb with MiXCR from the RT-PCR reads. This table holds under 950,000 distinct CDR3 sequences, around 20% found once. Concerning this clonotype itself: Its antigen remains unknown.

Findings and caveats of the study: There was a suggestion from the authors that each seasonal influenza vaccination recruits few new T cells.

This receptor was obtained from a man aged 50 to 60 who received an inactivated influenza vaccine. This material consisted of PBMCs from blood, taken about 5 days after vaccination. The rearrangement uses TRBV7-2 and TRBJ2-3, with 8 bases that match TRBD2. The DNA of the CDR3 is TGTGCCAGCAGCTTACAGACTAGCGTCCCAGATACGCAGTATTTT. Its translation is CASSLQTSVPDTQYF.